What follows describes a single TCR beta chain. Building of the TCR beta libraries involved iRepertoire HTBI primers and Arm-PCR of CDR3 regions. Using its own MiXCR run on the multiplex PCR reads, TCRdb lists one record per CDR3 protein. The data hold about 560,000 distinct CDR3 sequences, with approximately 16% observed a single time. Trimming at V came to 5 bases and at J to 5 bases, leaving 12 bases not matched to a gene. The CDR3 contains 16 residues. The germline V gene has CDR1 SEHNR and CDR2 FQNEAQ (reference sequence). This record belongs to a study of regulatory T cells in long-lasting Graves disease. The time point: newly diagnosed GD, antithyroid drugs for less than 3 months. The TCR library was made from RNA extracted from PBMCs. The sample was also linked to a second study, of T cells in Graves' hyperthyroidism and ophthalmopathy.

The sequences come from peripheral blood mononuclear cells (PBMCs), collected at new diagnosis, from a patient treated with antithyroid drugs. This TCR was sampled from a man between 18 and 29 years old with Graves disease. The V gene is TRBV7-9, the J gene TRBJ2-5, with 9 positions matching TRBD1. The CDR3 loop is CASSQSISQGAETQYF. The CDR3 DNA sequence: TGTGCCAGCAGCCAGTCAATATCACAGGGGGCTGAGACCCAGTACTTC.